Sequencing of this TCR beta chain was carried out in a study of blood T cell repertoires in COVID-19. Turning to the study itself: Some COVID-19 samples were acute and others convalescent; all came from the United States, Italy and Spain. Sample material is recorded as cDNA or gDNA derived from T cells, B-cell-depleted T cells, or PBMCs.

V was cut by 3 bases and J by 6 bases, with 11 bases left in between. Germline values: CDR1 MGHDK, CDR2 SYGVNS. The CDR3 extends over 13 amino acids. TCRdb keeps only in-frame clones here, not all; method: immunoSEQ multiplex PCR. Here the sample spans approximately 280,000 clones, 80% to 90% being singletons. Input material: peripheral blood. The chain recombines TRBV25-1 with TRBJ1-1, with D hard to call. The clonotype comes from a woman aged 65 to 85 with acute or convalescent COVID-19. CDR3 loop: CASSDPGGAEAFF. As DNA, the CDR3 is TGTGCCAGCAGTGACCCGGGTGGAGCTGAAGCTTTCTTT.